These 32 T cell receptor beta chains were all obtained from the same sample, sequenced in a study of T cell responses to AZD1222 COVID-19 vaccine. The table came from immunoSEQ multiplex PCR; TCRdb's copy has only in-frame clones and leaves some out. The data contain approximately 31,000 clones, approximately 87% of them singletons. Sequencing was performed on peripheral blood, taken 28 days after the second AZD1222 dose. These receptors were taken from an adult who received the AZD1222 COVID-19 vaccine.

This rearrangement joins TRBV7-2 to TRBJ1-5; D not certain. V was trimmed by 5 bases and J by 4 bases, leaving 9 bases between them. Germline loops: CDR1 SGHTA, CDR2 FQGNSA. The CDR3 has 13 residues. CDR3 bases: TGTGCCAGCAGCACTCAAGAAAATCAGCCCCAGCATTTT. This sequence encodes CASSTQENQPQHF.

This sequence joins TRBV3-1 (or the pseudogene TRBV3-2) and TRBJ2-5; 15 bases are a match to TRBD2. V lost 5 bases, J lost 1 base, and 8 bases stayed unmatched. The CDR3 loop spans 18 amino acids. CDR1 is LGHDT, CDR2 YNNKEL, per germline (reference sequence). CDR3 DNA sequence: TGTGCCAGCAGCGCACTCGGGACTAGCGGGGGGTTCCAAGAGACCCAGTACTTC. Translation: CASSALGTSGGFQETQYF.

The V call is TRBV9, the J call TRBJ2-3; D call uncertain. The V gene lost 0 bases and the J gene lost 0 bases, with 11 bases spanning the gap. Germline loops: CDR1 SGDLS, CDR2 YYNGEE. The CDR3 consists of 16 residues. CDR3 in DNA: TGTGCCAGCAGCGTAGGTAGCAGTTCTAGCACAGATACGCAGTATTTT. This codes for CASSVGSSSSTDTQYF.

The CDR3 here is CAWTGVHSGNTIYF. Written as DNA, the CDR3 is TGTGCCTGGACGGGGGTCCACTCTGGAAACACCATATATTTT. This rearrangement joins TRBV30 to TRBJ1-3; D might be TRBD1 (5 bases). The CDR3 loop spans 14 amino acids. V lost 4 bases to trimming and J lost 0 bases, with 10 bases between them. The V gene's germline CDR1 is GTSNPN and CDR2 SVGIG (reference sequence).

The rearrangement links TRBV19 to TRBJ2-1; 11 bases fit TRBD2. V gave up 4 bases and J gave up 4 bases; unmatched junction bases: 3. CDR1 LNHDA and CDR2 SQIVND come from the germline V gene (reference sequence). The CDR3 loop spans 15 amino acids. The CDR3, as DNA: TGTGCCAGTAGTACTCTAGCGGGGGGATACAATGAGCAGTTCTTC. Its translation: CASSTLAGGYNEQFF.

The CDR3 DNA is TGTGCCAGCAGCCTGACAGGGTTCAATCAGCCCCAGCATTTT. Its protein product is CASSLTGFNQPQHF. This rearrangement joins TRBV7-2 to TRBJ1-5, with TRBD1 matching over 7 bases. The CDR3 consists of 14 residues. Trimming at V came to 5 bases and at J to 3 bases, leaving 4 bases not matched to a gene. Germline lookup yields CDR1 SGHTA and CDR2 FQGNSA.

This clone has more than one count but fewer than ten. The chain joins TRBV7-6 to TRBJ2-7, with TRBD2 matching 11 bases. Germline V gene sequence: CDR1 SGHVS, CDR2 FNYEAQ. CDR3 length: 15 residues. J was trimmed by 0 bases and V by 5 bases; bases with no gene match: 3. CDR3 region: CASSKTSGGSYEQYF. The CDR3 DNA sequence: TGTGCCAGCAGCAAAACTAGCGGGGGCTCCTACGAGCAGTACTTC. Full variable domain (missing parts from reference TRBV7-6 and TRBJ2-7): GAGVSQSPRYKVTKRGQDVALRCDPISGHVSLYWYRQALGQGPEFLTYFNYEAQQDKSGLPNDRFSAERPEGSISTLTIQRTEQRDSAMYRCASSKTSGGSYEQYFGPGTRLTVT.

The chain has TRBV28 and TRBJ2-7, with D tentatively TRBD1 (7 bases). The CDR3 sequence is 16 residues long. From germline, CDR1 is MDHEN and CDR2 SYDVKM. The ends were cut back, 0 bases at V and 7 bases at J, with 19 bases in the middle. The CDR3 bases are TGTGCCAGCAGTTTATGGACTTCCGGACAGGAGGGTGAGCAGTACTTC. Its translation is CASSLWTSGQEGEQYF.

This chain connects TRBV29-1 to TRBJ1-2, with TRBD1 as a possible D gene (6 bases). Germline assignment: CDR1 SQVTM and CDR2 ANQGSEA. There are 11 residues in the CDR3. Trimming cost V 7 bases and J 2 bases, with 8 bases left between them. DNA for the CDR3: TGCAGCGCGGACAGCAACTATGGCTACACCTTC. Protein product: CSADSNYGYTF.

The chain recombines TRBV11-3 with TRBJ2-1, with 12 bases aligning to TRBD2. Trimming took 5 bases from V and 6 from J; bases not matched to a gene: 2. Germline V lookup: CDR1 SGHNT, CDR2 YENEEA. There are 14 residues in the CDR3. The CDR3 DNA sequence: TGTGCCAGCAGCCTAGCGGGGGGGATCAATGAGCAGTTCTTC. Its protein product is CASSLAGGINEQFF.

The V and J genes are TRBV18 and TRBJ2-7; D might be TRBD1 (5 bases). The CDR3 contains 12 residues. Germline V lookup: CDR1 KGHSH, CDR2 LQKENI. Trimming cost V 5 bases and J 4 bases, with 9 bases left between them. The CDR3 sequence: CASSDSRYEQYF. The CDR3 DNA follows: TGTGCCAGCTCAGACAGCAGGTACGAGCAGTACTTC.

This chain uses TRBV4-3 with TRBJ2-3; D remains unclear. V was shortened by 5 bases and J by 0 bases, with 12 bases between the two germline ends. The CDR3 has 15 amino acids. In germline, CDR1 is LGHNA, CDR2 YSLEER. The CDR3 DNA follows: TGCGCCAGCAGCGAATCCGGTGCTAGCACAGATACGCAGTATTTT. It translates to CASSESGASTDTQYF.

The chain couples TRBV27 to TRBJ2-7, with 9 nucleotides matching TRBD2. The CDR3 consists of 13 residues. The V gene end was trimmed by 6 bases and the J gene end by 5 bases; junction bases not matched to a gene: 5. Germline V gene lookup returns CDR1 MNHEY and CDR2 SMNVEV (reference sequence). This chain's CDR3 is CASRRGGAHEQYF. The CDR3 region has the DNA TGTGCCAGCAGGCGCGGGGGGGCCCACGAGCAGTACTTC.

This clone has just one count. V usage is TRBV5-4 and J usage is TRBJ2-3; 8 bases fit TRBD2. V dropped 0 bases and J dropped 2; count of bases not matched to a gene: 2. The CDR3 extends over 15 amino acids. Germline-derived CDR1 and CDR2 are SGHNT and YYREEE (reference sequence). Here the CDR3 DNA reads TGTGCCAGCAGCTTGGCGGGGGGGACCACAGATACGCAGTATTTT. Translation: CASSLAGGTTDTQYF. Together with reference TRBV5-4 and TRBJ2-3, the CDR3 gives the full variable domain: ETGVTQSPTHLIKTRGQQVTLRCSSQSGHNTVSWYQQALGQGPQFIFQYYREEENGRGNFPPRFSGLQFPNYSSELNVNALELDDSALYLCASSLAGGTTDTQYFGPGTRLTVL.

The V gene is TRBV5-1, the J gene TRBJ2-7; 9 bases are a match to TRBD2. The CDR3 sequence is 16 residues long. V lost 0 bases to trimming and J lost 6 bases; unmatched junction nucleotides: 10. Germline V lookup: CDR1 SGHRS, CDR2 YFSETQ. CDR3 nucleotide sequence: TGCGCCAGCAGCTTGGAAATAGCGGGGGTTTGGGGCGAGCAGTACTTC. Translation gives CASSLEIAGVWGEQYF.

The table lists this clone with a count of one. The CDR3 nucleotides read TGTGCCAGTAGCGCCAGGTATGGCTACACCTTC. It yields the protein CASSARYGYTF. This chain uses TRBV19 with TRBJ1-2; D remains unclear. CDR1 and CDR2 (germline): LNHDA, SQIVND (reference sequence). The V end was cut by 6 bases, the J end by 5 bases, with 7 bases between. This CDR3 region has 11 residues.

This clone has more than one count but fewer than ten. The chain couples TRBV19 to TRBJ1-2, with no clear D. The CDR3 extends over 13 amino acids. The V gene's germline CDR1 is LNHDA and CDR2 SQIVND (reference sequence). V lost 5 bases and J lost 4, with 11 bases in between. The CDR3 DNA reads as TGTGCCAGTAGTCCTTCCTTATCCTATGGCTACACCTTC. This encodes CASSPSLSYGYTF.

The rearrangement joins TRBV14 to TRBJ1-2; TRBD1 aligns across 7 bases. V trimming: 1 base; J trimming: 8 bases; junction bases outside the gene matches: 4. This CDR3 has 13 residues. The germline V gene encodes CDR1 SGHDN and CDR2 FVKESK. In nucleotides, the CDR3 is TGTGCCAGCAGCCAAGTCCGGACAGGAGGCTACACCTTC. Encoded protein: CASSQVRTGGYTF.

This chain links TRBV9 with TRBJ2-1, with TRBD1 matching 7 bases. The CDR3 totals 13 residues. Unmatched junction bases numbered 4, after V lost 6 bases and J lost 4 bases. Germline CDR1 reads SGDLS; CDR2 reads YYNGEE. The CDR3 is CASTRDSYNEQFF. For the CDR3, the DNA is TGTGCCAGCACCCGGGACAGTTACAATGAGCAGTTCTTC.

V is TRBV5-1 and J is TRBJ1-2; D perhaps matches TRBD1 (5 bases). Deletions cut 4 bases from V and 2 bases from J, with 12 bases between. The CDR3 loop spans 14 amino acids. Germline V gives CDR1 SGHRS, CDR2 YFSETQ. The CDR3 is CASSGGTENYGYTF. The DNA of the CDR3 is TGCGCCAGCAGCGGTGGGACGGAAAACTATGGCTACACCTTC.

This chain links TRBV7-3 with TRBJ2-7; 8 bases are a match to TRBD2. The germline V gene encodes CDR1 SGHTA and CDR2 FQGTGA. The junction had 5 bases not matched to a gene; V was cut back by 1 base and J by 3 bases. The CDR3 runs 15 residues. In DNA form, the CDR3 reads TGTGCCAGCAGCTTAAGCGCGGGGGGATACTACGAGCAGTACTTC. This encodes CASSLSAGGYYEQYF.

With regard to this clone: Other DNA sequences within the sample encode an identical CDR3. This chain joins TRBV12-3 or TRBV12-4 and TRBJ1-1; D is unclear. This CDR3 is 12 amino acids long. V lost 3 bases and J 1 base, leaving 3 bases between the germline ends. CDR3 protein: CASSFANTEAFF. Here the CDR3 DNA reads TGTGCCAGCAGTTTCGCGAACACTGAAGCTTTCTTT.

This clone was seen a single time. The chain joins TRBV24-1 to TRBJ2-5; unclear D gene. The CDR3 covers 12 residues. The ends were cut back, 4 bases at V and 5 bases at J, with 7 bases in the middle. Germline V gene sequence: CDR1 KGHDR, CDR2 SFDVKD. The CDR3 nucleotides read TGTGCCACCAGTGAACCCGGGGAGACCCAGTACTTC. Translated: CATSEPGETQYF.

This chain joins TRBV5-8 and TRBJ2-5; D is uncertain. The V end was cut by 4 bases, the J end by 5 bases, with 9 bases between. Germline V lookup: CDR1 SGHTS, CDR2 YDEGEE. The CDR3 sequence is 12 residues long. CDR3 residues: CASSLVRETQYF. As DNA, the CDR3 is TGTGCCAGCAGCCTGGTGCGGGAGACCCAGTACTTC.

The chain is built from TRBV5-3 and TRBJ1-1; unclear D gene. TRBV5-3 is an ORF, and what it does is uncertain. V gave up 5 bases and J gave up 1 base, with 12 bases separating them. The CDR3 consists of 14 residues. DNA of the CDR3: TGTGCCAGAAGATTGCCTTCGGAGAACACTGAAGCTTTCTTT. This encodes CARRLPSENTEAFF.

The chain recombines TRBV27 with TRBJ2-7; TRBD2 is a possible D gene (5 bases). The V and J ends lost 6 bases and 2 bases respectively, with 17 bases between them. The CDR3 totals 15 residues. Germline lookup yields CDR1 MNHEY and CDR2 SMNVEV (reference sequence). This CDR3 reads CASSSDKPGAYEQYF. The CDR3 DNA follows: TGTGCCAGCAGCTCTGACAAACCCGGGGCCTACGAGCAGTACTTC.

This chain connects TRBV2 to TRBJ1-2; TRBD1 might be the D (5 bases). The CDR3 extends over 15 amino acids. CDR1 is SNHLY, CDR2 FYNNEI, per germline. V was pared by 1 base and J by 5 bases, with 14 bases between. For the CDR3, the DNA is TGTGCCAGCAGTGAAGGACAGATTTTGAAGTATGGCTACACCTTC. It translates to CASSEGQILKYGYTF.

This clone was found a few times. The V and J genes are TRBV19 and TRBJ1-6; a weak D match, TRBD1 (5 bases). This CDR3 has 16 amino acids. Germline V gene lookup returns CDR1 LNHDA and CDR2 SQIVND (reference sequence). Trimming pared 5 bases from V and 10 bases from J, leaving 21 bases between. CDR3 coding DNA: TGTGCCAGTAGTTTACCCTTTTCGGGGGACGTCTCACCCCTCCACTTT. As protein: CASSLPFSGDVSPLHF.

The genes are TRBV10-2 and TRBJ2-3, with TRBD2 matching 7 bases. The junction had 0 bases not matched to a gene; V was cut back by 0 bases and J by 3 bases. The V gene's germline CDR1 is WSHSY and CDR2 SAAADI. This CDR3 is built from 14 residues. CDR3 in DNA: TGCGCCAGCAGTGAGTCCGGGGGGACAGATACGCAGTATTTT. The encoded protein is CASSESGGTDTQYF.

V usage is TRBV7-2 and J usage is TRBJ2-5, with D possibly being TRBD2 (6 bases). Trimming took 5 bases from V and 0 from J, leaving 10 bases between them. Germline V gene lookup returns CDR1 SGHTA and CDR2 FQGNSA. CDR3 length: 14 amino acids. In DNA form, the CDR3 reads TGTGCCAGCAGCCTTGGGACTTACCAAGAGACCCAGTACTTC. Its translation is CASSLGTYQETQYF.

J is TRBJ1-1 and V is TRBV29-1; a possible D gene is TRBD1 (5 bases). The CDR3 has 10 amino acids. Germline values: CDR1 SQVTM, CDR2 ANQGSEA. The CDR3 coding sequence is TGCGGGGGGATGAACACTGAAGCTTTCTTT. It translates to CGGMNTEAFF.

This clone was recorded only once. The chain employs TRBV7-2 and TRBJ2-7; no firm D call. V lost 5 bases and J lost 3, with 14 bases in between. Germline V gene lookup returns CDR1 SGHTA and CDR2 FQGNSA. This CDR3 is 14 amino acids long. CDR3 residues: CASSPGLAIYEQYF. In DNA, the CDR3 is TGTGCCAGCAGCCCCGGGCTCGCTATCTACGAGCAGTACTTC.